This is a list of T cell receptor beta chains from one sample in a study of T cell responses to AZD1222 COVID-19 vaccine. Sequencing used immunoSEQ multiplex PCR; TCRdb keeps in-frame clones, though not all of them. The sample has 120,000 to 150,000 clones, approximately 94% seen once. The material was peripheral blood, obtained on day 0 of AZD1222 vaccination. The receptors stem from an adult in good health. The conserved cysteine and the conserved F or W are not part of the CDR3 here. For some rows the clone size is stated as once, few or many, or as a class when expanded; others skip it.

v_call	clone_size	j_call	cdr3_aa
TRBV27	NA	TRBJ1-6	ASSGQDDYNSPLH
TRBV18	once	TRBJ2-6	ASSPAGHSGANVLT
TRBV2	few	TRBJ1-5	ASSGTGGNQPQH
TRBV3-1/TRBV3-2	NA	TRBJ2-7	ASSQSQRGASYEQY
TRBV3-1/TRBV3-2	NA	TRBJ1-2	ASSQGSVGYT
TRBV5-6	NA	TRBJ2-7	ASIGTQTYEQY
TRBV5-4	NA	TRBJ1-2	ASSLGPNGYT
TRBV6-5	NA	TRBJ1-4	ASSLGQGKKLF
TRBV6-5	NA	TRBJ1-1	ASSYDSRGNTEAF
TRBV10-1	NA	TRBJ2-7	ASSSGVSNEQY